Presented here are 28 T cell receptor beta chains from one specimen sequenced in a study of cytomegalovirus exposure and HLA in healthy donors. With 60 Vbeta and 13 Jbeta primers, the PCR was carried out. Repertoires were generated with immunoSEQ multiplex PCR, while TCRdb's copy carries only in-frame clones and drops some. The table includes about 160,000 clones, about 75% detected once. What was sequenced was PBMCs. The receptor source for this set is a woman aged 45-65 years in good health and CMV-seropositive.

As to this clone: The identical CDR3 is also encoded by other nucleotide sequences in the sample. CDR3 sequence: CASSLGARNEQFF. In nucleotides, the CDR3 is TGCGCCAGCAGCCTGGGGGCACGGAATGAGCAGTTCTTC. This chain joins TRBV5-1 and TRBJ2-1, with a tentative D call TRBD1 (6 bases). Germline CDR1 is SGHRS and CDR2 is YFSETQ. Trimming took off 4 bases at V and 7 bases at J, with 12 bases between the two ends. The CDR3 runs to 13 residues.

This chain links TRBV4-1 with TRBJ1-5; no reliable D call. The CDR3 length is 16 residues. The germline CDR1 and CDR2 sequences are MGHRA and YSYEKL. Trimming took 1 base from V and 1 from J, leaving 11 bases between them. The CDR3 reads CASSQGGLYSNQPQHF. The CDR3, as DNA: TGCGCCAGCAGCCAAGGAGGGTTGTACAGCAATCAGCCCCAGCATTTT.

With regard to this clone: Other DNA variants within this sample encode the same CDR3. The V and J genes are TRBV14 and TRBJ2-5; D not certain. CDR1 and CDR2 from the germline V gene are SGHDN and FVKESK. V shed 2 bases and J shed 4 bases, with 5 bases lying between them. The CDR3 is 12 residues long. CDR3 amino acids: CASSQIRETQYF. CDR3 coding DNA: TGTGCCAGCAGCCAAATTCGAGAGACCCAGTACTTC. Full variable domain (missing parts from reference TRBV14 and TRBJ2-5): EAGVTQFPSHSVIEKGQTVTLRCDPISGHDNLYWYRRVMGKEIKFLLHFVKESKQDESGMPNNRFLAERTGGTYSTLKVQPAELEDSGVYFCASSQIRETQYFGPGTRLLVL.

This clone was detected only a few times. The chain uses TRBV29-1 and TRBJ1-4, with a tentative D call TRBD1 (5 bases). V lost 7 bases to trimming and J lost 8 bases, with 17 bases between them. The CDR3 sequence is 13 residues long. Germline lookup yields CDR1 SQVTM and CDR2 ANQGSEA. The CDR3 is CSARGMVGEKLFF. The CDR3 bases are TGCAGCGCCCGGGGGATGGTCGGGGAAAAACTGTTTTTT.

This chain links TRBV19 with TRBJ1-4, with a weak D call TRBD1 (5 bases). Trimming removed 5 bases from V and 11 bases from J, with 24 bases in between. CDR1 LNHDA and CDR2 SQIVND come from the germline V gene (reference sequence). The CDR3 has 16 residues. CDR3: CASSPRGAGPRSKLFF. CDR3 coding DNA: TGTGCCAGTAGTCCCCGCGGCGCAGGGCCCCGGTCGAAACTGTTTTTT.

The chain recombines TRBV11-1 with TRBJ2-7; D possibly corresponds to TRBD1 (6 bases). The CDR3 length is 15 residues. Germline V gene data show CDR1 as SGHAT and CDR2 as FQDESV (reference sequence). V lost 0 bases to trimming and J lost 7 bases, with 16 bases between them. CDR3 bases: TGTGCCAGCAGCTTAGCACCCGGGACAAGAGGGGAGCAGTACTTC. Amino acid sequence: CASSLAPGTRGEQYF.

The V and J genes are TRBV4-2 and TRBJ2-3; D ambiguous. Trimming stripped 0 bases from V and 2 bases from J, with 12 bases between. Germline loops: CDR1 LGHNA, CDR2 YNFKEQ. The CDR3 is 16 residues long. DNA for the CDR3: TGTGCCAGCAGCCAAGATCACTTGTCTAACACAGATACGCAGTATTTT. Translation: CASSQDHLSNTDTQYF.

V usage is TRBV7-9 and J usage is TRBJ2-7, with D maybe TRBD1 (6 bases). V lost 2 bases and J 4 bases, leaving 18 bases between the germline ends. Germline CDR1 SEHNR, CDR2 FQNEAQ (reference sequence). The CDR3 contains 16 residues. CDR3 sequence (DNA): TGTGCCAGCAGCTTAAGCTTAGGGCAGGGGCGGTACGAGCAGTACTTC. Translation gives CASSLSLGQGRYEQYF. The whole variable domain, remainder taken from reference TRBV7-9 and TRBJ2-7, is DTGVSQNPRHKITKRGQNVTFRCDPISEHNRLYWYRQTLGQGPEFLTYFQNEAQLEKSRLLSDRFSAERPKGSFSTLEIQRTEQGDSAMYLCASSLSLGQGRYEQYFGPGTRLTVT.

The V gene is TRBV10-3, the J gene TRBJ2-7; D is unresolved. CDR3 size: 13 residues. V lost 6 bases, J lost 6 bases, and 15 bases lay in between. Germline CDR1 ENHRY, CDR2 SYGVKD. The CDR3 spells CAISKGPGSEQYF. The CDR3 region has the DNA TGTGCCATCAGCAAAGGTCCAGGCAGCGAGCAGTACTTC.

The V gene is TRBV5-1, the J gene TRBJ1-1; 9 bases match TRBD1. Germline lookup yields CDR1 SGHRS and CDR2 YFSETQ. This CDR3 has 14 residues. The V gene end was trimmed by 5 bases and the J gene end by 2 bases; junction bases not matched to a gene: 4. CDR3 nucleotides: TGCGCCAGCAGACGACAGGGGGAAAACACTGAAGCTTTCTTT. It is translated as CASRRQGENTEAFF.

Only a few counts were recorded for this clone. This sequence joins TRBV2 and TRBJ1-4; the D gene is possibly TRBD1 (6 bases). The CDR3 sequence is 14 residues long. The germline V gene encodes CDR1 SNHLY and CDR2 FYNNEI. The V and J ends lost 7 bases and 5 bases respectively, with 14 bases between them. The CDR3 spells CASKRSGANEKLFF. DNA of the CDR3: TGTGCCAGCAAAAGGTCAGGGGCAAATGAAAAACTGTTTTTT.

This clone turned up a few times. CDR3 amino acids: CASSSGQYNSPLHF. CDR3 coding DNA: TGTGCCAGCAGTTCGGGACAGTATAATTCACCCCTCCACTTT. The chain joins TRBV6-1 to TRBJ1-6, with 7 bases fitting TRBD1. Germline trimming cut 5 bases from V and 4 bases from J; bases unmatched to any gene: 2. This CDR3 contains 14 residues. CDR1 is MNHNS and CDR2 is SASEGT in the germline V gene.

The chain uses TRBV2 and TRBJ2-7; D is possibly TRBD2 (6 bases). Germline V gene data show CDR1 as SNHLY and CDR2 as FYNNEI. There are 14 residues in the CDR3. With 5 bases removed from V and 6 bases from J, the gap between germline ends came to 17 bases. The CDR3 sequence is CASSPIFRESEQYF. In DNA, the CDR3 is TGTGCCAGCAGTCCGATCTTCCGGGAGAGCGAGCAGTACTTC.

J is TRBJ2-3 and V is TRBV6-4, with TRBD2 matching 10 bases. J lost 6 bases, V lost 4 bases, and 10 bases had no gene match. This CDR3 has 16 residues. CDR1 is MRHNA, CDR2 SNTAGT, per germline. The CDR3 loop is CASSASLAGTPDTQYF. CDR3 nucleotides: TGTGCCAGCAGTGCGTCACTAGCGGGGACCCCGGATACGCAGTATTTT.

The V call is TRBV5-1, the J call TRBJ2-3; TRBD2 agrees at 12 bases. Germline trimming cut 4 bases from V and 2 bases from J; bases unmatched to any gene: 8. This CDR3 is 17 amino acids long. Germline V gene data show CDR1 as SGHRS and CDR2 as YFSETQ. CDR3 sequence: CASSPGLAGRTTDTQYF. The DNA for the CDR3 is TGCGCCAGCAGCCCCGGACTAGCGGGGAGGACCACAGATACGCAGTATTTT.

The chain recombines TRBV2 with TRBJ1-1; D is unclear. Trimming pared 8 bases from V and 5 bases from J, leaving 9 bases between. Germline loops: CDR1 SNHLY, CDR2 FYNNEI. The CDR3 extends over 11 amino acids. CDR3 region: CASVYETEAFF. The CDR3 bases are TGTGCCAGCGTCTATGAAACTGAAGCTTTCTTT.

The chain uses TRBV6-1 and TRBJ1-4; 8 positions match TRBD1. The CDR3 has 15 residues. Per the germline V gene, CDR1 is MNHNS and CDR2 is SASEGT. V was clipped by 5 bases and J by 5 bases; unmatched bases: 7. In DNA, the CDR3 is TGTGCCAGCAGTTCGCAGGGGGCTTGGAATGAAAAACTGTTTTTT. Its protein product is CASSSQGAWNEKLFF.

The rearrangement joins TRBV7-2 to TRBJ2-7; 10 bases line up with TRBD1. The V and J ends lost 5 bases and 0 bases, in that order; junction bases with no gene match: 4. This CDR3 is 15 amino acids long. Germline V lookup: CDR1 SGHTA, CDR2 FQGNSA. CDR3: CASSMRTGGSYEQYF. In nucleotides, the CDR3 is TGTGCCAGCAGCATGAGGACAGGGGGCTCCTACGAGCAGTACTTC. Together with reference TRBV7-2 and TRBJ2-7, the CDR3 gives the full variable domain: GAGVSQSPSNKVTEKGKDVELRCDPISGHTALYWYRQSLGQGLEFLIYFQGNSAPDKSGLPSDRFSAERTGGSVSTLTIQRTQQEDSAVYLCASSMRTGGSYEQYFGPGTRLTVT.

The chain has TRBV19 and TRBJ2-1, with 8 nucleotides matching TRBD1. With 4 bases clipped from V and 2 bases from J, the junction kept 1 base outside the gene matches. Per germline, CDR1 LNHDA and CDR2 SQIVND (reference sequence). The CDR3 contains 14 residues. CDR3 sequence reads: CASSKQGAYNEQFF. CDR3 coding DNA: TGTGCCAGTAGTAAACAGGGGGCCTACAATGAGCAGTTCTTC.

The genes are TRBV6-6 and TRBJ1-2; D gene uncertain. The V and J ends lost 2 bases and 0 bases respectively, with 13 bases between them. Germline V CDR1 and CDR2: MNHNY, SVGAGI (reference sequence). This CDR3 has 16 amino acids. The DNA for the CDR3 is TGTGCCAGCAGTTACCCCACCGGTAGTTCTAACTATGGCTACACCTTC. It is translated as CASSYPTGSSNYGYTF.

CDR3 sequence (DNA): TGTGCCAGCAGTGAACAGGGGCCTAGCTATGGCTACACCTTC. It is translated as CASSEQGPSYGYTF. V and J are TRBV6-1 and TRBJ1-2, with a possible D match to TRBD1 (6 bases). CDR3 length: 14 residues. The V and J ends lost 2 bases and 4 bases respectively, with 11 bases between them. CDR1 is MNHNS, CDR2 SASEGT, per germline.

Regarding this clone: Other nucleotide sequences in the sample specify the same CDR3. The chain links TRBV2 to TRBJ1-1, with D possibly TRBD1 on 6 matching bases. Trimming stripped 1 base from V and 1 base from J, with 7 bases between. The CDR3 is 14 amino acids. From germline, CDR1 is SNHLY and CDR2 FYNNEI. The CDR3 here is CASSEVGGNTEAFF. CDR3 DNA: TGTGCCAGCAGTGAAGTAGGGGGGAACACTGAAGCTTTCTTT.

This clone was picked up a small number of times. This chain links TRBV6-5 with TRBJ1-1; D ambiguous. There are 11 residues in the CDR3. The V and J ends lost 7 bases and 11 bases respectively, with 14 bases between them. Per the germline V gene, CDR1 is MNHEY and CDR2 is SVGAGI. CDR3 DNA: TGTGCCAGCACCAAAAACCGGGTGGCTTTCTTT. It is translated as CASTKNRVAFF.

This clone showed up just a few times. The chain has TRBV2 and TRBJ1-6; D may be TRBD1 (6 bases). The CDR3 covers 13 residues. The V end lost 4 bases, the J end lost 10 bases, and 11 bases lay between the germline ends. Looked up from germline, CDR1 is SNHLY and CDR2 is FYNNEI. The CDR3 here is CASSGQVLSPLHF. The CDR3 DNA reads TGTGCCAGCAGTGGACAGGTTTTGTCACCCCTCCACTTT.

The gene calls are TRBV5-4 and TRBJ1-5, with D perhaps matching TRBD1 (5 bases). The ends were cut back, 0 bases at V and 3 bases at J, with 10 bases in the middle. CDR1 and CDR2 from the germline V gene are SGHNT and YYREEE (reference sequence). There are 15 residues in the CDR3. The CDR3 bases are TGTGCCAGCAGCTTGGAAAGGGGCCCCAATCAGCCCCAGCATTTT. This encodes CASSLERGPNQPQHF.

This CDR3 reads CASSPPDRAGNTIYF. CDR3 bases: TGCGCCAGCAGCCCACCGGACAGGGCTGGAAACACCATATATTTT. The chain has TRBV5-1 and TRBJ1-3; 8 bases agree with TRBD1. V was pared by 4 bases and J by 2 bases, with 5 bases of the junction left unmatched. Germline CDR1 and CDR2: SGHRS and YFSETQ. CDR3 length: 15 residues.

The chain uses TRBV2 and TRBJ1-1; D perhaps matches TRBD1 (6 bases). Between the trimmed V and J ends, which lost 4 bases and 7 bases, there was a span of 13 bases. CDR1 SNHLY and CDR2 FYNNEI come from the germline V gene. CDR3 size: 13 residues. The CDR3: CASSGSGGLEAFF. DNA of the CDR3: TGTGCCAGCAGTGGTTCGGGGGGCCTTGAAGCTTTCTTT. Together with reference TRBV2 and TRBJ1-1, the CDR3 gives the full variable domain: EPEVTQTPSHQVTQMGQEVILRCVPISNHLYFYWYRQILGQKVEFLVSFYNNEISEKSEIFDDQFSVERPDGSNFTLKIRSTKLEDSAMYFCASSGSGGLEAFFGQGTRLTVV.

The chain recombines TRBV9 with TRBJ2-3; TRBD2 aligns across 13 bases. The CDR3 extends over 18 amino acids. With V trimmed by 3 bases and J by 2 bases, 9 bases remained unmatched. Germline V gene data show CDR1 as SGDLS and CDR2 as YYNGEE. The CDR3, as DNA: TGTGCCAGCAGCGAAGGACTAGCGGGGGCCCTCTTCACAGATACGCAGTATTTT. Translating gives CASSEGLAGALFTDTQYF.